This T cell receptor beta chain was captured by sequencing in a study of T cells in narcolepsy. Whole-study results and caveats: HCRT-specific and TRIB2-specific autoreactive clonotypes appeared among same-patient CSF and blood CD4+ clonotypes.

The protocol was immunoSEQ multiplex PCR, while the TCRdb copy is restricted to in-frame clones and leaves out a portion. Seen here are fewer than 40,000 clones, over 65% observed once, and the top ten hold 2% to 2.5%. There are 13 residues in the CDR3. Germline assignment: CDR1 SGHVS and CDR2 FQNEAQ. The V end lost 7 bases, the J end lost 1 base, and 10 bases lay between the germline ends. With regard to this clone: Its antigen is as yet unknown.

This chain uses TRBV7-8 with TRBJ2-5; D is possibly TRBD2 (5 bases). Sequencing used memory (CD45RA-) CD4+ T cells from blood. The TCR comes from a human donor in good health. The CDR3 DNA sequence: TGTGCCAGCACCCCGGGAACCCAAGAGACCCAGTACTTC. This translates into CASTPGTQETQYF.